These 3 T cell receptor beta chains were sequenced from one sample in a study of T cells after yellow fever vaccination. TCRdb reprocessed the 5' RACE reads with MiXCR, giving one entry per CDR3 protein. Counted here are hundreds of thousands of distinct CDR3 sequences, roughly an eighth occurring once; the ten biggest clones make up about 16%. Sequencing was performed on PBMCs, taken on the day of the yellow fever booster vaccination. The receptors stem from a man aged 25-45 years who received the YFV17D yellow fever vaccine.

In this sample, this clonotype turned up many times. The rearrangement joins TRBV7-2 to TRBJ2-1; D unresolved. The CDR3 spans 10 residues. Trimming left V 4 bases short and J 13 bases short, with 8 bases between. Germline values: CDR1 SGHTA, CDR2 FQGNSA. Here the CDR3 reads CASSSSTQFF. CDR3 DNA: TGTGCCAGCAGCTCCTCCACCCAGTTCTTC.

The V and J genes are TRBV5-4 and TRBJ2-1, with D possibly TRBD1 on 5 matching bases. V lost 5 bases and J lost 6, with 12 bases in between. The V gene's germline CDR1 is SGHNT and CDR2 YYREEE (reference sequence). The CDR3 is made up of 13 amino acids. The CDR3 coding sequence is TGTGCCAGCAGTACTAAAAGGGGCAATGAGCAGTTCTTC. This encodes CASSTKRGNEQFF.

The V call is TRBV19, the J call TRBJ2-2, with D unclear. The CDR3 extends over 14 amino acids. Germline V gene lookup returns CDR1 LNHDA and CDR2 SQIVND (reference sequence). Trimming stripped 7 bases from V and 0 bases from J, with 9 bases between. The CDR3 reads CASNPVANTGELFF. The CDR3 DNA is TGTGCCAGTAATCCGGTCGCGAACACCGGGGAGCTGTTTTTT.